These 9 T cell receptor beta chains were sequenced from one sample in a study of tumor and adjacent non-tumor tissue in lung cancer. RNA was extracted from bulk tissue without any cell sorting. Distant lung tissue was collected more than 3 cm away from the tumor edge. Three rounds of nested PCR, following a modified ARM-PCR protocol, produced the TCRbeta library. TCRdb re-derived calls from the multiplex PCR reads in MiXCR, one entry per CDR3 protein. The sample has some 99,000 distinct CDR3 sequences; 60% to 70% are singletons. Sequencing used distant non-tumor lung tissue. The receptors here all came from a man aged 60 to 69 with non-small cell lung cancer.

This clonotype was found once. At one end the junction does not follow the germline gene, possibly because of a read error. The V call is TRBV20-1, the J call TRBJ2-2; D is uncertain. The CDR3 loop spans 13 amino acids. Germline loops: CDR1 DFQATT, CDR2 SNEGSKA (reference sequence). The CDR3 DNA sequence: TGCAGTGTTAGAGATCCTCGTTGGGGGGAGCTGTTTTTT. Its translation: CSVRDPRWGELFF.

This chain uses TRBV11-3 with TRBJ2-1; D might be TRBD2 (6 bases). This CDR3 is 12 amino acids long. V shed 7 bases and J shed 8 bases, with 12 bases lying between them. Germline V gene sequence: CDR1 SGHNT, CDR2 YENEEA. CDR3 sequence reads: CASNSWGDEQFF. CDR3 nucleotide sequence: TGTGCCAGCAACTCCTGGGGGGATGAGCAGTTCTTC.

Remarks on this clonotype: The conserved phenylalanine or tryptophan normally closing the CDR3 is absent here, so this likely arose from a read error. This sequence joins TRBV29-1 and TRBJ1-4; the D is unclear. Germline V gives CDR1 SQVTM, CDR2 ANQGSEA. V was clipped by 2 bases and J by 5 bases, with 9 bases between them. The CDR3 extends over 13 amino acids. The CDR3 coding sequence is TGCAGCGTTGAATCAGAGGTGAATGAAAAACTGTTTCTT. Translation: CSVESEVNEKLFL.

The chain joins TRBV6-2 or TRBV6-3 to TRBJ2-1; TRBD2 aligns across 11 bases. V lost 7 bases and J lost 4; bases outside the gene matches: 21. This CDR3 comprises 20 residues. Germline V gene data show CDR1 as MNHEY and CDR2 as SVGEGT. The CDR3 coding sequence is TGTGCCAGCACTGGGCGTGGGGCTAGCGGGAGGCTTGGGGGATACAATGAGCAGTTCTTC. This sequence encodes CASTGRGASGRLGGYNEQFF.

Notes on this clonotype: The junction and the germline gene differ at one end; a read error may be behind it. V is TRBV11-3 and J is TRBJ1-2; TRBD1 might be the D (6 bases). Germline CDR1 is SGHNT and CDR2 is YENEEA. The CDR3 consists of 14 residues. CDR3 region: CASSSRQGHYGYTF. CDR3 nucleotide sequence: TGTGCCAGTAGCTCCCGGCAGGGGCACTATGGCTACACCTTC. Combining the CDR3 with reference TRBV11-3 and TRBJ1-2 gives the whole variable domain EAGVVQSPRYKIIEKKQPVAFWCNPISGHNTLYWYLQNLGQGPELLIRYENEEAVDDSQLPKDRFSAERLKGVDSTLKIQPAELGDSAVYLCASSSRQGHYGYTFGSGTRLTVV.

The chain combines TRBV28 with TRBJ1-5; tentative D call: TRBD1 (6 bases). Looked up from germline, CDR1 is MDHEN and CDR2 is SYDVKM. The CDR3 spans 16 residues. Trimming shortened V by 1 base and J by 9 bases, and 19 bases separated the two germline ends. The CDR3 protein is CASSLFQGLGLRPQHF. For the CDR3, the DNA is TGTGCCAGCAGTTTATTTCAGGGGCTCGGTTTGAGGCCCCAGCATTTT. The whole variable domain, remainder taken from reference TRBV28 and TRBJ1-5, is DVKVTQSSRYLVKRTGEKVFLECVQDMDHENMFWYRQDPGLGLRLIYFSYDVKMKEKGDIPEGYSVSREKKERFSLILESASTNQTSMYLCASSLFQGLGLRPQHFGDGTRLSIL.

Points on this clonotype: A much more abundant neighbour one base away suggests this may be a read error. Since the CDR3 does not end with the conserved phenylalanine or tryptophan, this likely comes from a read error. The chain links TRBV19 to TRBJ2-1; a possible D gene is TRBD2 (6 bases). Trimming cost V 6 bases and J 1 base, with 13 bases left between them. From germline, CDR1 is LNHDA and CDR2 SQIVND (reference sequence). The CDR3 covers 15 residues. The CDR3 DNA follows: TGTGCCAGTAGGCGGGACTGGCGGTCCTACAATGAGCAGTTCCTC. Its translation: CASRRDWRSYNEQFL.

Comment on this clonotype: A much larger clone is a single base away; this may be a read error. The chain has TRBV20-1 and TRBJ2-5; tentatively, D is TRBD2 (5 bases). Germline V CDR1 and CDR2: DFQATT, SNEGSKA (reference sequence). The CDR3 length is 16 residues. Trimming stripped 0 bases from V and 1 base from J, with 15 bases between. The DNA of the CDR3 is TGCAGTGCTAGAGATAACCGCGCCGGAGGCCAAGAGACCCAGTACTTC. Translated, it gives CSARDNRAGGQETQYF.

This clonotype was detected ten times or more. The chain employs TRBV20-1 and TRBJ2-1; D unclear. Between the trimmed V and J ends, which lost 5 bases and 4 bases, there was a span of 21 bases. Germline V gene lookup returns CDR1 DFQATT and CDR2 SNEGSKA (reference sequence). This CDR3 spans 16 amino acids. The CDR3 here is CSAPPGRVSAYNEQFF. The CDR3 region has the DNA TGCAGTGCTCCCCCAGGCCGGGTATCGGCTTACAATGAGCAGTTCTTC.